Below, 28 T cell receptor beta chains from the same sample are listed, as sequenced in a study of blood T cell repertoires in COVID-19. Sequencing used immunoSEQ multiplex PCR; TCRdb keeps in-frame clones, though not all of them. The sample yields under 60,000 clones, around 79% seen once. The sequenced material came from peripheral blood. The receptors originated from a human donor with active or convalescent COVID-19. The donor label of this sample is uncertain.

This rearrangement joins TRBV19 to TRBJ2-1, with 11 positions matching TRBD1. V lost 6 bases, J lost 6 bases, and 4 bases stayed unmatched. The germline V gene encodes CDR1 LNHDA and CDR2 SQIVND (reference sequence). The CDR3 contains 14 residues. Written as DNA, the CDR3 is TGTGCCAGTAGCCCGGGACAGGGGGGCAATGAGCAGTTCTTC. It codes for CASSPGQGGNEQFF.

This clone came up a few times. This chain uses TRBV25-1 with TRBJ2-1; TRBD1 matches 8 bases. This CDR3 region has 17 residues. Germline V gives CDR1 MGHDK, CDR2 SYGVNS. The V and J ends lost 7 bases and 6 bases, in that order; junction bases with no gene match: 17. The CDR3 sequence: CASKGTGRLEIGNEQFF. DNA for the CDR3: TGTGCCAGCAAAGGGACAGGACGTCTTGAGATTGGCAATGAGCAGTTCTTC.

The CDR3 DNA sequence: TGCAGCGTTGATCCCCGCGGAGGGGGGGTATATGGCTACACCTTC. This gives the protein CSVDPRGGGVYGYTF. The chain has TRBV29-1 and TRBJ1-2, with D tentatively TRBD1 (6 bases). The CDR3 is made up of 15 amino acids. The V end was cut by 3 bases, the J end by 5 bases, with 19 bases between. Germline CDR1 is SQVTM and CDR2 is ANQGSEA.

The sample holds one count of this clone. The chain is built from TRBV30 and TRBJ2-7; 7 bases match TRBD2. The germline gives CDR1 GTSNPN, CDR2 SVGIG (reference sequence). This CDR3 comprises 14 residues. The V gene end was trimmed by 5 bases and the J gene end by 0 bases; junction bases not matched to a gene: 7. CDR3 in amino acids: CAWAHSGGSYEQYF. The CDR3 DNA reads TGTGCCTGGGCACACTCGGGGGGCTCCTACGAGCAGTACTTC.

V is TRBV28 and J is TRBJ2-7; 8 bases fit TRBD1. In germline, CDR1 is MDHEN, CDR2 SYDVKM. The junction had 14 bases not matched to a gene; V was cut back by 8 bases and J by 2 bases. There are 16 residues in the CDR3. The CDR3 nucleotides are TGTGCCAGCTATACCAAAAGTCAGGGGGCGCCCTACGAGCAGTACTTC. Translation: CASYTKSQGAPYEQYF.

The CDR3 nucleotides are TGTGCCAGCAGCTTAGCGTATGGAGCGGGGAACACCGGGGAGCTGTTTTTT. It yields the protein CASSLAYGAGNTGELFF. The gene calls are TRBV7-2 and TRBJ2-2, with TRBD2 as a possible D gene (6 bases). The germline V gene encodes CDR1 SGHTA and CDR2 FQGNSA. Trimming cost V 0 bases and J 1 base, with 12 bases left between them. This CDR3 contains 17 residues.

The chain carries TRBV5-8 and TRBJ1-1; TRBD1 aligns across 7 bases. Germline assignment: CDR1 SGHTS and CDR2 YDEGEE. CDR3 size: 16 residues. V was pared by 0 bases and J by 1 base, with 6 bases of the junction left unmatched. CDR3 coding DNA: TGTGCCAGCAGCTTGGCCATCAGGGGGGAGAACACTGAAGCTTTCTTT. Protein product: CASSLAIRGENTEAFF.

This clone is a singleton in its sample. Germline and junction disagree at one end, which may indicate a read error. The CDR3 loop reads CASSLVAGNEQFF. Here the CDR3 DNA reads TGTGCTAGCAGCTTAGTAGCGGGGAATGAGCAGTTCTTC. The chain couples TRBV7-7 to TRBJ2-1; the match to TRBD2 covers 8 bases. Germline V CDR1 and CDR2: SSHAT, FNYEAQ (reference sequence). The CDR3 runs 13 residues.

This clone was recorded once. The chain joins TRBV5-6 to TRBJ2-3, with 8 positions matching TRBD2. This CDR3 has 15 amino acids. V lost 6 bases, J lost 5 bases, and 11 bases stayed unmatched. Looked up from germline, CDR1 is SGHDT and CDR2 is YYEEEE. The CDR3 protein is CASTRTKAGEDTQYF. The CDR3 DNA reads TGTGCCAGCACGCGAACAAAAGCGGGGGAAGATACGCAGTATTTT.

This clone showed up many times. V is TRBV24-1 and J is TRBJ2-2, with unresolved D. Germline CDR1 KGHDR, CDR2 SFDVKD. The CDR3 is 12 residues long. V was clipped by 9 bases and J by 3 bases, with 7 bases between them. The CDR3 loop is CATWAYTGELFF. Written as DNA, the CDR3 is TGTGCCACCTGGGCTTACACCGGGGAGCTGTTTTTT.

This chain connects TRBV5-5 to TRBJ1-5; the match to TRBD1 covers 8 bases. Germline lookup yields CDR1 SGHKS and CDR2 YYEKEE (reference sequence). The V segment lost 4 bases and the J segment 2 bases; nucleotides outside the gene matches: 17. The CDR3 totals 19 residues. The CDR3, as DNA: TGTGCCAGCAGCCCCCGGGGAAAGGACAGGGCGAGGGGCAATCAGCCCCAGCATTTT. Translating it yields CASSPRGKDRARGNQPQHF.

In its sample, this clone was seen once. The rearrangement uses TRBV12-5 and TRBJ2-5; 9 positions match TRBD1. Germline values: CDR1 LGHNT, CDR2 FRNRAP. The V and J ends lost 7 bases and 4 bases, in that order; junction bases with no gene match: 4. The CDR3 length is 13 residues. The CDR3 DNA reads as TGTGCTAGTGCCGCGGACAGGGGAGAGACCCAGTACTTC. Translation gives CASAADRGETQYF.

The chain is built from TRBV11-3 and TRBJ2-3, with TRBD1 matching over 7 bases. With 4 bases clipped from V and 2 bases from J, the junction kept 6 bases outside the gene matches. The CDR3 has 15 residues. Germline V gives CDR1 SGHNT, CDR2 YENEEA. The CDR3 loop reads CASSSQGFDTDTQYF. The CDR3 coding sequence is TGTGCCAGCAGCTCACAGGGGTTTGACACAGATACGCAGTATTTT.

The chain recombines TRBV6-5 with TRBJ2-3, with 8 positions matching TRBD1. This CDR3 is 16 amino acids long. In germline, CDR1 is MNHEY, CDR2 SVGAGI. V gave up 3 bases and J gave up 4 bases; unmatched junction bases: 9. The chain's CDR3 is CASSYSPGQDADTQYF. CDR3 nucleotide sequence: TGTGCCAGCAGTTATTCGCCGGGACAGGACGCAGATACGCAGTATTTT.

The rearrangement links TRBV19 to TRBJ2-6, with D tentatively TRBD2 (5 bases). The V end was cut by 5 bases, the J end by 4 bases, with 12 bases between. The V gene's germline CDR1 is LNHDA and CDR2 SQIVND (reference sequence). The CDR3 is 15 residues long. CDR3 sequence reads: CASSEKVAGANVLTF. CDR3 bases: TGTGCCAGTAGTGAAAAGGTAGCGGGGGCCAACGTCCTGACTTTC.

In its sample, this clone is medium-sized (0.01 to 0.1%). The chain recombines TRBV19 with TRBJ1-4; D not resolved. This CDR3 spans 17 amino acids. Trimming removed 3 bases from V and 9 bases from J, with 23 bases in between. Per the germline V gene, CDR1 is LNHDA and CDR2 is SQIVND (reference sequence). The CDR3 DNA follows: TGTGCCAGTAGTATGGGAGTGTTAGGGCGGGAAGTGAAAAAACTGTTTTTT. Translating it yields CASSMGVLGREVKKLFF.

The V call is TRBV14, the J call TRBJ1-6, with a possible D match to TRBD1 (5 bases). From germline, CDR1 is SGHDN and CDR2 FVKESK. The CDR3 runs to 15 residues. Trimming removed 5 bases from V and 7 bases from J, with 15 bases in between. The CDR3 loop is CASSLRRKGNSPLHF. DNA for the CDR3: TGTGCCAGCAGCTTACGTCGAAAGGGGAATTCACCCCTCCACTTT.

This chain links TRBV4-2 with TRBJ1-1, with D perhaps TRBD1 (5 bases). V gave up 0 bases and J gave up 5 bases, with 10 bases separating them. The CDR3 is made up of 14 amino acids. Germline values: CDR1 LGHNA, CDR2 YNFKEQ. The CDR3 is CASSQEGGGTEAFF. For the CDR3, the DNA is TGTGCCAGCAGCCAAGAGGGGGGTGGGACTGAAGCTTTCTTT.

This clone appeared a single time. V and J are TRBV30 and TRBJ2-5, with 9 bases lining up with TRBD2. Germline values: CDR1 GTSNPN, CDR2 SVGIG (reference sequence). With 1 base clipped from V and 4 bases from J, the junction kept 7 bases outside the gene matches. The CDR3 sequence is 15 residues long. Here the CDR3 DNA reads TGTGCCTGGAGTGGAGCGGGAGGATTGGGAGAGACCCAGTACTTC. Translation gives CAWSGAGGLGETQYF. The whole variable domain, remainder taken from reference TRBV30 and TRBJ2-5, is SQTIHQWPATLVQPVGSPLSLECTVEGTSNPNLYWYRQAAGRGLQLLFYSVGIGQISSEVPQNLSASRPQDRQFILSSKKLLLSDSGFYLCAWSGAGGLGETQYFGPGTRLLVL.

The V call is TRBV2, the J call TRBJ2-1; TRBD2 aligns across 9 bases. The CDR3 covers 14 residues. The V and J ends lost 10 bases and 2 bases, in that order; junction bases with no gene match: 6. Germline CDR1 is SNHLY and CDR2 is FYNNEI. This CDR3 reads CAIGSGGTYNEQFF. The CDR3 region has the DNA TGTGCCATTGGGAGCGGGGGGACCTACAATGAGCAGTTCTTC.

This clone is medium-sized by share. The chain combines TRBV7-3 with TRBJ2-6; D remains unclear. CDR3 length equals 15 residues. CDR1 is SGHTA, CDR2 FQGTGA, per germline. Trimming took off 5 bases at V and 1 base at J, with 9 bases between the two ends. Here the CDR3 DNA reads TGTGCCAGCAGCCTCGGTTTTTCTGGGGCCAACGTCCTGACTTTC. As protein: CASSLGFSGANVLTF.

The chain uses TRBV19 and TRBJ2-7; D remains unclear. The CDR3 length is 15 residues. Germline CDR1 reads LNHDA; CDR2 reads SQIVND (reference sequence). V was shortened by 7 bases and J by 2 bases, with 18 bases between the two germline ends. The CDR3 sequence is CASTRLAGPTYEQYF. CDR3 nucleotides: TGTGCCAGTACAAGGTTGGCAGGCCCGACCTACGAGCAGTACTTC.

The chain is built from TRBV19 and TRBJ2-1, with a tentative D call TRBD2 (6 bases). V was clipped by 4 bases and J by 8 bases, with 21 bases between them. CDR1 is LNHDA and CDR2 is SQIVND in the germline V gene (reference sequence). The CDR3 has 16 amino acids. CDR3 residues: CASSNTGLAERDEQFF. The CDR3 DNA is TGTGCCAGTAGTAATACGGGACTGGCCGAAAGAGATGAGCAGTTCTTC.

V usage is TRBV18 and J usage is TRBJ1-4; 9 bases are shared with TRBD1. Germline-derived CDR1 and CDR2 are KGHSH and LQKENI. The CDR3 consists of 17 residues. The junction had 6 bases not matched to a gene; V was cut back by 2 bases and J by 2 bases. CDR3 region: CASSPLGQGPTNEKLFF. The CDR3 DNA reads as TGTGCCAGCTCACCATTGGGACAGGGTCCCACTAATGAAAAACTGTTTTTT.

The chain is built from TRBV6-4 and TRBJ1-1; 8 nucleotides match TRBD1. This CDR3 spans 15 amino acids. Per germline, CDR1 MRHNA and CDR2 SNTAGT. Trimming removed 6 bases from V and 5 bases from J; junction bases left unmatched: 11. The CDR3 DNA reads TGTGCCAGCAGCCGCGACAGGGGAGGTCAAACTGAAGCTTTCTTT. This gives the protein CASSRDRGGQTEAFF.

The chain joins TRBV11-2 to TRBJ1-6, with D perhaps TRBD1 (6 bases). V lost 6 bases and J lost 7, with 13 bases in between. The germline gives CDR1 SGHAT, CDR2 FQNNGV. The CDR3 loop spans 14 amino acids. CDR3 residues: CASRAQGQNSPLHF. The CDR3 coding sequence is TGTGCCAGCAGGGCTCAGGGGCAAAATTCACCCCTCCACTTT. The entire variable domain, with the rest obtained from reference TRBV11-2 and TRBJ1-6, is as follows: EAGVAQSPRYKIIEKRQSVAFWCNPISGHATLYWYQQILGQGPKLLIQFQNNGVVDDSQLPKDRFSAERLKGVDSTLKIQPAKLEDSAVYLCASRAQGQNSPLHFGNGTRLTVT.

The chain uses TRBV7-2 and TRBJ2-1; the D is unclear. The CDR3 spans 15 residues. Germline-derived CDR1 and CDR2 are SGHTA and FQGNSA. The V end lost 2 bases, the J end lost 1 base, and 9 bases lay between the germline ends. CDR3 in DNA: TGTGCCAGCAGCTTATCGGCGGATTCCTACAATGAGCAGTTCTTC. Translating gives CASSLSADSYNEQFF.

The chain recombines TRBV5-6 with TRBJ2-4; TRBD1 matches at 7 bases. CDR1 SGHDT and CDR2 YYEEEE come from the germline V gene. V dropped 0 bases and J dropped 7; count of bases not matched to a gene: 7. CDR3 length: 15 amino acids. The CDR3 protein is CASSLVTGAGNIQYF. CDR3 DNA: TGTGCCAGCAGCTTGGTCACAGGGGCGGGCAACATTCAGTACTTC. Looking up the rest from reference TRBV5-6 and TRBJ2-4 gives the full variable domain: DAGVTQSPTHLIKTRGQQVTLRCSPKSGHDTVSWYQQALGQGPQFIFQYYEEEERQRGNFPDRFSGHQFPNYSSELNVNALLLGDSALYLCASSLVTGAGNIQYFGAGTRLSVL.